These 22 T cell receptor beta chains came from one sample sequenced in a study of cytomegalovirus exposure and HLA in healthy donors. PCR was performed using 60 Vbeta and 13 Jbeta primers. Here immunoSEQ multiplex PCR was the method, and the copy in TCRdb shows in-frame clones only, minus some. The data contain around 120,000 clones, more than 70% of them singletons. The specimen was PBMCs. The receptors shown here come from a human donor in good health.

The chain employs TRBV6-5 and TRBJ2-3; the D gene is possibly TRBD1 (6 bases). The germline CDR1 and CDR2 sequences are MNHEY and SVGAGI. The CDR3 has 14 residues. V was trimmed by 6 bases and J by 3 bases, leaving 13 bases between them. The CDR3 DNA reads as TGTGCCAGCAGCCGGGACATCAGAACAGATACGCAGTATTTT. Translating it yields CASSRDIRTDTQYF.

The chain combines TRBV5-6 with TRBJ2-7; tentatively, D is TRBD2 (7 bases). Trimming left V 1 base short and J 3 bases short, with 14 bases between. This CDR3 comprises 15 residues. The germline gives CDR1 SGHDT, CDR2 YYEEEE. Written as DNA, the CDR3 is TGTGCCAGCAGCTTGAAACGGGGGGCCGACTACGAGCAGTACTTC. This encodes CASSLKRGADYEQYF.

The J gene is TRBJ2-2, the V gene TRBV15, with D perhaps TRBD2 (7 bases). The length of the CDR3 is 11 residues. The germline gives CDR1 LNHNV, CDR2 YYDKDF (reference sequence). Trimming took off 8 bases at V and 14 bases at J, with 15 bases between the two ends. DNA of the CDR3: TGTGCCACCCAAGGGGGGGGGAACCTGTTTTTT. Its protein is CATQGGGNLFF.

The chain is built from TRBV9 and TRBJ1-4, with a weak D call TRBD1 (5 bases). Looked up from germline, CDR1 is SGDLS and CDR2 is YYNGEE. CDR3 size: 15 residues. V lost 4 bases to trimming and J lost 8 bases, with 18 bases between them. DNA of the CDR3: TGTGCCAGCAGCTATATGAGTGGGAAGGGGGAAAAACTGTTTTTT. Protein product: CASSYMSGKGEKLFF.

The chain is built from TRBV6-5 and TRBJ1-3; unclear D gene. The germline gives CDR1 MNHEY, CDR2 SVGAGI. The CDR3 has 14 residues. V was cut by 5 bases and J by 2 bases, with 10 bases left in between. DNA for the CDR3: TGTGCCAGCAGTGAATCTCAGGCTGGAAACACCATATATTTT. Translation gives CASSESQAGNTIYF.

The CDR3 sequence is CASSENLEAVHLHF. CDR3 sequence (DNA): TGCGCCAGCAGTGAGAATTTGGAGGCCGTCCACCTCCACTTT. This chain connects TRBV10-1 to TRBJ1-6; D unresolved. Germline CDR1 reads WNHNN; CDR2 reads SYGVQD (reference sequence). With 2 bases removed from V and 15 bases from J, the gap between germline ends came to 17 bases. CDR3 size: 14 residues.

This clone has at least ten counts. The CDR3 spells CASSSDGTGFLDTQYF. In DNA, the CDR3 is TGTGCCAGTAGTAGCGACGGGACAGGGTTTTTAGATACGCAGTATTTT. This chain joins TRBV19 and TRBJ2-3; 9 nucleotides match TRBD1. This CDR3 has 16 residues. CDR1 is LNHDA and CDR2 is SQIVND in the germline V gene (reference sequence). J was trimmed by 5 bases and V by 4 bases; bases with no gene match: 10.

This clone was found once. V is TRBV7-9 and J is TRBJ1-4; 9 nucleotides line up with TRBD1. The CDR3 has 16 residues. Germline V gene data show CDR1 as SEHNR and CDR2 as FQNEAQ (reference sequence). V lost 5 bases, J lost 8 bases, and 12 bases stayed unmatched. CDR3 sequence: CASSQPLTGGAEKLFF. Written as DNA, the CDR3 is TGTGCCAGCAGCCAACCCTTGACAGGGGGGGCGGAAAAACTGTTTTTT. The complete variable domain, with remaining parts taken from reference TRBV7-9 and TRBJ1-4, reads DTGVSQNPRHKITKRGQNVTFRCDPISEHNRLYWYRQTLGQGPEFLTYFQNEAQLEKSRLLSDRFSAERPKGSFSTLEIQRTEQGDSAMYLCASSQPLTGGAEKLFFGSGTQLSVL.

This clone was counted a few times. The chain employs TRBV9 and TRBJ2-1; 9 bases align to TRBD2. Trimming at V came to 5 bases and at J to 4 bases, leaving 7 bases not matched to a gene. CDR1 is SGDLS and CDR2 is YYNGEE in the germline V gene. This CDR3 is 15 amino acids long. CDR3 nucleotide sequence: TGTGCCAGCAGTAGCGAAGCGGGGGGTTACAATGAGCAGTTCTTC. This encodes CASSSEAGGYNEQFF.

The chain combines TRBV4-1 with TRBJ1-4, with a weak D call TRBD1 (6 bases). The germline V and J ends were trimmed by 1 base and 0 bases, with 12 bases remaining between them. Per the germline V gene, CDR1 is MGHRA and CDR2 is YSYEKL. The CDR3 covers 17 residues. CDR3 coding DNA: TGCGCCAGCAGCCAAGGGTACAGGGTTGCAACTAATGAAAAACTGTTTTTT. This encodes CASSQGYRVATNEKLFF.

In nucleotides, the CDR3 is TGTGCCAGCAGTGAAGGCAGGGCTCGCGAGCAGTACTTC. Translated, it gives CASSEGRAREQYF. The chain recombines TRBV6-1 with TRBJ2-7, with D possibly TRBD1 on 5 matching bases. V dropped 1 base and J dropped 6 bases, with 10 bases sitting between them. CDR3 length: 13 residues. Germline lookup yields CDR1 MNHNS and CDR2 SASEGT.

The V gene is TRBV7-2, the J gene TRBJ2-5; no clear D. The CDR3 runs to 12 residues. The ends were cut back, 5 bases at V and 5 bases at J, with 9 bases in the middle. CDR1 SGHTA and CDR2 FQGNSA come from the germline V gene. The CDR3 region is CASSQQMETQYF. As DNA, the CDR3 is TGTGCCAGCAGCCAACAGATGGAGACCCAGTACTTC.

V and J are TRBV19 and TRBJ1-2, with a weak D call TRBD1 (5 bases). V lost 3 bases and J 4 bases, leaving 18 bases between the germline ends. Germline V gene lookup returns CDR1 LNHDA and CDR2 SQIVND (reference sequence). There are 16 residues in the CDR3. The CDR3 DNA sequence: TGTGCCAGTAGTATCCCCAAGGGTCAGGGCCGCTATGGCTACACCTTC. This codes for CASSIPKGQGRYGYTF.

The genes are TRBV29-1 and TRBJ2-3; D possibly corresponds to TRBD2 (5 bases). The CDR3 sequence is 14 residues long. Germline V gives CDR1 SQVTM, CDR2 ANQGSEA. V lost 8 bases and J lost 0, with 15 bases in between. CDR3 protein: CSSPGAGSTDTQYF. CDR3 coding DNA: TGCAGCAGCCCGGGTGCGGGTAGCACAGATACGCAGTATTTT.

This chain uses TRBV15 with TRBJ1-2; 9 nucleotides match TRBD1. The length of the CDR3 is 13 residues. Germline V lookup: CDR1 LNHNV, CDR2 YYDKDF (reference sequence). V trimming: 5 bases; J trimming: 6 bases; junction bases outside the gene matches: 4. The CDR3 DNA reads TGTGCCACCAGCGCGGACAGGGGAGATGGCTACACCTTC. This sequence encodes CATSADRGDGYTF. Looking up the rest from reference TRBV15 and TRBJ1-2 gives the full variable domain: DAMVIQNPRYQVTQFGKPVTLSCSQTLNHNVMYWYQQKSSQAPKLLFHYYDKDFNNEADTPDNFQSRRPNTSFCFLDIRSPGLGDTAMYLCATSADRGDGYTFGSGTRLTVV.

The CDR3 is CSVEGPGESTDTQYF. The CDR3 DNA reads as TGCAGCGTTGAGGGACCGGGGGAGAGCACAGATACGCAGTATTTT. The V call is TRBV29-1, the J call TRBJ2-3, with a possible D match to TRBD2 (6 bases). Germline-derived CDR1 and CDR2 are SQVTM and ANQGSEA. The CDR3 runs to 15 residues. Trimming removed 3 bases at V and 0 bases at J, with 13 bases between.

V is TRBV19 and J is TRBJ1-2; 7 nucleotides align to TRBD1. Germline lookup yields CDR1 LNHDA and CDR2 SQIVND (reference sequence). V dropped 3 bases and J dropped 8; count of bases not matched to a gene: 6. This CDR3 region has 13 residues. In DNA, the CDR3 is TGTGCCAGTAGTATTACAGGGGACGCCGGCTACACCTTC. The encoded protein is CASSITGDAGYTF.

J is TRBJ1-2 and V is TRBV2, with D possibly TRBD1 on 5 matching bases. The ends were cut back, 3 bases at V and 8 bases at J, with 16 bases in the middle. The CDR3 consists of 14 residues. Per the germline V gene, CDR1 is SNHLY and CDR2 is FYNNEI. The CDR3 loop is CASSEGRAVGGYTF. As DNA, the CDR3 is TGTGCCAGCAGTGAGGGCAGGGCAGTCGGAGGCTACACCTTC. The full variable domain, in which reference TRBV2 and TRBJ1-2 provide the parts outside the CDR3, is EPEVTQTPSHQVTQMGQEVILRCVPISNHLYFYWYRQILGQKVEFLVSFYNNEISEKSEIFDDQFSVERPDGSNFTLKIRSTKLEDSAMYFCASSEGRAVGGYTFGSGTRLTVV.

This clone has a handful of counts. The CDR3 DNA sequence: TGTGCCAGCAGCTCACAGGGGGACACTGAAGCTTTCTTT. It codes for CASSSQGDTEAFF. The chain joins TRBV7-3 to TRBJ1-1, with 8 bases aligning to TRBD1. The CDR3 runs to 13 residues. The J segment lost 3 bases and the V segment lost 4 bases, leaving 1 base of the junction unmatched. CDR1 is SGHTA, CDR2 FQGTGA, per germline.

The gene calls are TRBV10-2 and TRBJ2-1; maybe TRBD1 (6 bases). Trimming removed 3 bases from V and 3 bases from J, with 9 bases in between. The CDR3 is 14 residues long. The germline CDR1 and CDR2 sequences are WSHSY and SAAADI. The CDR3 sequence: CASSDGGSYNEQFF. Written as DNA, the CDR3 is TGCGCCAGCAGTGATGGGGGCAGCTACAATGAGCAGTTCTTC.

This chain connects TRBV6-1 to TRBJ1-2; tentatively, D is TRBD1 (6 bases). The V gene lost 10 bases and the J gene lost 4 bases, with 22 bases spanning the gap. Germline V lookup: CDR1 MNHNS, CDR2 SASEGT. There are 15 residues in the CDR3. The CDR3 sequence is CATGRGGGNVYGYTF. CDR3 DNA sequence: TGTGCCACCGGGCGGGGGGGCGGAAACGTCTATGGCTACACCTTC.

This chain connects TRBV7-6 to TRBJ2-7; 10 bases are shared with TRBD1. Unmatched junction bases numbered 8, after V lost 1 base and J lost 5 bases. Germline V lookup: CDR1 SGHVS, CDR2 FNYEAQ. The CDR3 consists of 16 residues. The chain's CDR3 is CASSLVGQGPADEQYF. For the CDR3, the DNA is TGTGCCAGCAGCTTAGTGGGACAGGGGCCTGCTGACGAGCAGTACTTC.